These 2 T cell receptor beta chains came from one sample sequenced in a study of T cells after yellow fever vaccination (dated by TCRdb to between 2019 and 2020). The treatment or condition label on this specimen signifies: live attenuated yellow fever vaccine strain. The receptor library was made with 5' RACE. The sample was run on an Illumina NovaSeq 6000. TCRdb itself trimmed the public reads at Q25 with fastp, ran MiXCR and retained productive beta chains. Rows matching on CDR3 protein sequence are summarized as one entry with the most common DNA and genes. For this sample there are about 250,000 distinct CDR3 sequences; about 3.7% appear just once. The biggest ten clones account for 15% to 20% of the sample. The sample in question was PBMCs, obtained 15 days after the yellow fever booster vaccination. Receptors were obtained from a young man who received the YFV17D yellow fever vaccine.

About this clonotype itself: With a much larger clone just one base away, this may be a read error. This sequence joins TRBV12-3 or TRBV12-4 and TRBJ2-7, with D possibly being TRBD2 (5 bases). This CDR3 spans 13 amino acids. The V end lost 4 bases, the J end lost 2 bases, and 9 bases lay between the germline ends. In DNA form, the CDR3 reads TGTGCCAGCAGTTATTGGGGAGCCTACGAGCAGTACGTC. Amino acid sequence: CASSYWGAYEQYV.

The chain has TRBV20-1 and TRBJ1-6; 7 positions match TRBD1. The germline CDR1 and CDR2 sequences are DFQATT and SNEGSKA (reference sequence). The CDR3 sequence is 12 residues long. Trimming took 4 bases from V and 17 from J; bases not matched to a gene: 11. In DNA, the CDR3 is TGCAGTGCTATATTACCCGGGACAGAAGTCCACTTT. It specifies CSAILPGTEVHF.